This TCR beta chain was found in a study of human T cells and chemical hapten exposure. Looking at the study overall: DPC at 0.01% went onto the upper back in patch tests, read at 6 days. Findings and caveats of the study: There were significantly more large CDR3 similarity clusters among expanded TCRs than among controls. No change in TCRs above 1 in 1000 frequency was produced by DPC sensitization.

Time point given: patch test 1, 2 weeks after DPC sensitization. The treatment denotes: therapeutic diphenylcyclopropenone sensitization with weekly scalp DPC. The drawing of blood occurred before each patch test was applied. TCRdb reprocessed the RACE reads with MiXCR, giving one entry per CDR3 protein. The sample has tens of thousands of distinct CDR3 sequences; over 9.5% are singletons. The CDR3 totals 13 residues. The germline gives CDR1 MNHEY, CDR2 SVGEGT. Trimming removed 6 bases from V and 7 bases from J, with 10 bases in between. This clonotype was seen ten or more times. The antigen remains undetermined.

The rearrangement uses TRBV6-2 or TRBV6-3 and TRBJ1-6; D perhaps matches TRBD1 (5 bases). Sample: whole blood, taken in connection with sensitization to the hapten diphenylcyclopropenone (DPC). The receptor was isolated from a man in his forties with alopecia areata. Some clones in this sample may be carry-over from other donors' samples. CDR3 protein: CASRQDNNSPLHF. The CDR3 nucleotides are TGTGCCAGCAGACAGGACAACAATTCACCCCTCCACTTT.